This T cell receptor beta chain was retrieved from a study of CD8 T cells in ankylosing spondylitis. Comment on this clonotype: The antigen is not known.

Findings and caveats of the study: Relatively rare in peripheral blood, disease-linked clones were also CD8+. Significantly higher representation of disease-linked clones was reported for matched ankylosing spondylitis synovial fluid. One TCR beta motif, made up of 7 or 8 highly homologous variants, appeared characteristic of ankylosing spondylitis blood. In the blood and synovial fluid of reactive arthritis, some motif variants had been previously reported.

5'-RACE, quantitative and with molecular barcodes, yielded the TCR beta libraries. Via MiXCR, TCRdb re-called the 5' RACE reads, giving one row per CDR3 protein. Of a few hundred thousand distinct CDR3 sequences in the sample, about 12% are singletons; the top ten hold under 7.5%. Germline V gives CDR1 SGHRS, CDR2 YFSETQ. The CDR3 has 15 amino acids. Trimming removed 3 bases from V and 2 bases from J; junction bases left unmatched: 4. The clonotype originates from a male donor with ankylosing spondylitis. The source material was blood, either unsorted or a sorted T cell fraction (not recorded which). This chain uses TRBV5-1 with TRBJ2-3; 9 bases match TRBD1. The CDR3 protein is CASSYRGQATDTQYF. The CDR3 coding sequence is TGCGCCAGCAGCTACAGGGGGCAAGCCACAGATACGCAGTATTTT.